The clone carrying this TCR beta chain has a handful of counts. Some clones are missing from TCRdb's copy, which holds only in-frame ones; the method was immunoSEQ multiplex PCR. The sample has approximately 410,000 clones, 88% seen once. This sample was taken from a study of Ad26.COV2.S vaccination and SARS-CoV-2 variants. Across the whole study: Intramuscular Ad26.COV2.S doses were given once or twice, 56 days apart.

As for treatment: some 19 received Ad26.COV2.S at low or high dose, single or two shots; 5 received placebo; per-sample allocation not given. Sampling took place 63 days after the first vaccine or placebo injection. Vaccine was an Ad26 vector expressing Wuhan-strain SARS-CoV-2 spike. Source: peripheral blood, taken in a trial of Ad26.COV2.S vaccine versus placebo. The clonotype originates from a person aged 18-60 years who received the Ad26.COV2.S COVID-19 vaccine or a placebo.

The DNA for the CDR3 is TGTGCCAGCAGCTTCGATCCTAACTACGAGCAGTACTTC. It is translated as CASSFDPNYEQYF. The chain combines TRBV7-3 with TRBJ2-7; D unclear. The CDR3 is made up of 13 amino acids. Trimming removed 3 bases at V and 3 bases at J, with 9 bases between. Per germline, CDR1 SGHTA and CDR2 FQGTGA.